This T cell receptor beta chain was profiled in a study of cytomegalovirus exposure and HLA in healthy donors. This CDR3 spans 13 amino acids. The germline CDR1 and CDR2 sequences are KGHSH and LQKENI. The germline V and J ends were trimmed by 4 bases and 4 bases, with 11 bases remaining between them. Vbeta (60) and Jbeta (13) primers were used in the PCR. The assay was immunoSEQ multiplex PCR, and TCRdb's table has in-frame clones only and misses some. This table holds about 160,000 clones, about 76% found once. The receptor comes from a male donor in good health and CMV-seropositive. Sequenced: PBMCs. The chain is built from TRBV18 and TRBJ2-7, with D possibly matching TRBD1 (6 bases). The CDR3 reads CASSQDSRYEQYF. The CDR3 DNA follows: TGTGCCAGCTCACAGGACAGCCGTTACGAGCAGTACTTC.